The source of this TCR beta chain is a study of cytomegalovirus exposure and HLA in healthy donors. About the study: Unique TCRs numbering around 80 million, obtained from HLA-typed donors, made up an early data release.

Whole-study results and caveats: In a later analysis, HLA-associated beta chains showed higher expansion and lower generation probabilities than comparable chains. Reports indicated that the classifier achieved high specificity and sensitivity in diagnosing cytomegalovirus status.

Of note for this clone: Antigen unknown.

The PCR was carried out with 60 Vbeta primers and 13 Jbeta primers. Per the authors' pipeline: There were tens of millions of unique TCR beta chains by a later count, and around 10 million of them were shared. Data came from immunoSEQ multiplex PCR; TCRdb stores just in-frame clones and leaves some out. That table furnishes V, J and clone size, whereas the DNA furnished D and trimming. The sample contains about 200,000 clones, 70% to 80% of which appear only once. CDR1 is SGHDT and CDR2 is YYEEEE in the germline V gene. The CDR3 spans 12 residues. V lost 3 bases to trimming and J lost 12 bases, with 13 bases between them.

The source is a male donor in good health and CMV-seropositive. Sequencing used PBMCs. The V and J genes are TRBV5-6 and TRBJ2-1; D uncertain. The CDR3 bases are TGTGCCAGCAGCTCCTGGTCCACGGGGCAGTTCTTC. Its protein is CASSSWSTGQFF.